This T cell receptor beta chain was identified during a study of T cell responses to AZD1222 COVID-19 vaccine. This CDR3 is built from 14 residues. V dropped 6 bases and J dropped 2 bases, with 13 bases sitting between them. Germline V lookup: CDR1 MNHEY, CDR2 SVGAGI. This clone was counted once. The antigen remains undetermined. The assay was immunoSEQ multiplex PCR, and TCRdb's table has in-frame clones only and misses some. The sample consists of some 130,000 clones, more than 85% of them appearing once. Notes on the study in general: After two AZD1222 doses, spike-specific TCR breadth and depth rose versus day 0.

Specimen: peripheral blood, collected on day 0 of AZD1222 vaccination. This sequence joins TRBV6-5 and TRBJ2-5; D may be TRBD2 (7 bases). The TCR sequence derives from an adult in good health. CDR3 sequence: CASRRGGAQETQYF. The CDR3 region has the DNA TGTGCCAGCAGGAGGGGGGGGGCACAAGAGACCCAGTACTTC.